This TCR beta chain was recovered during a study of OX40 agonist ivuxolimab in advanced cancers. Study context: Recorded diagnoses for dose-escalation patients were hepatocellular carcinoma, melanoma, renal cell or head and neck cancer. Averaging 60 years in age, with a range of roughly 20 to 80, the cohort was 65% to 85% male. General study points: CD8+ T cells averaged more expanded clones than CD4+.

Data came from immunoSEQ multiplex PCR; TCRdb stores just in-frame clones and leaves some out. The table records tens of thousands of clones, less than 85% of them present only once. The CDR3 extends over 16 amino acids. Trimming took 4 bases from V and 1 from J, leaving 18 bases between them. Germline lookup yields CDR1 SGHNT and CDR2 YYREEE (reference sequence). Comments on this clone: Antigen unknown.

Sequenced material: CD4+ or CD8+ T cells sorted from blood, taken in a trial of the OX40 agonist ivuxolimab. This sequence was found in an adult with an advanced solid tumor such as melanoma, head and neck, liver or kidney cancer. This rearrangement joins TRBV5-4 to TRBJ2-7; tentative D call: TRBD1 (6 bases). CDR3 region: CASSQDLGDTSYEQYF. The CDR3 DNA sequence: TGTGCCAGCAGCCAGGACTTAGGGGACACATCCTACGAGCAGTACTTC.